The clone carrying this T cell receptor beta chain was counted a few times. Antigen unknown. The sample comes from a study of post-analysis software for immune sequencing data. Study-level results: The five TRBV segments detected at higher frequency in patients than in controls included TRBV5-6, TRBV5-1 and TRBV20-1. People with multiple sclerosis had a significantly lower normalized Chao1 diversity than controls did. The authors found that F measure strongly co-clustered same-batch samples.

Carried by the TCR beta cDNA libraries were unique molecular identifiers. TCRdb independently ran MiXCR on the PCR reads; one entry per CDR3 protein. This table holds around 710,000 distinct CDR3 sequences, 35% to 55% found once. CDR3 length: 15 amino acids. V lost 3 bases and J lost 0, with 13 bases in between. Germline V lookup: CDR1 SGHKS, CDR2 YYEKEE (reference sequence). This chain uses TRBV5-5 with TRBJ2-7; D not certain. Input material: blood. This sequence was found in a girl aged 10 to 17 with multiple sclerosis. The CDR3 region has the DNA TGTGCCAGCAGCTACGCCGCCCAAAACTCCTACGAGCAGTACTTC. It translates to CASSYAAQNSYEQYF.